The 23 T cell receptor beta chains listed next were all sequenced from one sample in a study of T cell responses to AZD1222 COVID-19 vaccine. Here immunoSEQ multiplex PCR was the method, and the copy in TCRdb shows in-frame clones only, minus some. Here the sample spans fewer than 120,000 clones, 80% to 95% being singletons. The source was peripheral blood, collected 28 days after the second AZD1222 dose. The receptors originated from an adult who received the AZD1222 COVID-19 vaccine.

The genes are TRBV6-5 and TRBJ1-3, with TRBD1 matching over 12 bases. The length of the CDR3 is 14 residues. The V segment lost 6 bases and the J segment 8 bases; nucleotides outside the gene matches: 5. Germline CDR1 MNHEY, CDR2 SVGAGI. The CDR3 sequence: CASREGQGADTIYF. The CDR3 nucleotides are TGTGCCAGCAGGGAGGGACAGGGGGCAGACACCATATATTTT.

CDR3 sequence reads: CASSLQGGPHTGELFF. The DNA for the CDR3 is TGCGCCAGCAGCTTACAGGGGGGGCCCCACACCGGGGAGCTGTTTTTT. V is TRBV5-1 and J is TRBJ2-2; weak D call: TRBD1 (8 bases). This CDR3 has 16 residues. V lost 2 bases, J lost 3 bases, and 14 bases lay in between. From germline, CDR1 is SGHRS and CDR2 YFSETQ.

The J gene is TRBJ1-5, the V gene TRBV5-8; D remains unclear. Germline V gene data show CDR1 as SGHTS and CDR2 as YDEGEE. The CDR3 is 15 amino acids. The germline V and J ends were trimmed by 1 base and 0 bases, with 8 bases remaining between them. The CDR3 here is CASSLTQTSNQPQHF. As DNA, the CDR3 is TGTGCCAGCAGCTTGACCCAGACTAGCAATCAGCCCCAGCATTTT.

The chain links TRBV19 to TRBJ1-1; D not resolved. The V gene lost 0 bases and the J gene lost 4 bases, with 9 bases spanning the gap. Germline V gives CDR1 LNHDA, CDR2 SQIVND (reference sequence). The CDR3 is made up of 14 amino acids. The CDR3 loop is CASSIEKGSTEAFF. The CDR3 coding sequence is TGTGCCAGTAGTATAGAAAAGGGAAGCACTGAAGCTTTCTTT.

This clone showed up just a few times. V usage is TRBV5-1 and J usage is TRBJ1-6; no clear D. This CDR3 is 16 amino acids long. The germline V and J ends were trimmed by 1 base and 2 bases, with 10 bases remaining between them. Germline V gene data show CDR1 as SGHRS and CDR2 as YFSETQ. The CDR3 DNA is TGCGCCAGCAGCTTGAAGGAAACAGCCTATAATTCACCCCTCCACTTT. Its protein is CASSLKETAYNSPLHF. The full variable domain, in which reference TRBV5-1 and TRBJ1-6 provide the parts outside the CDR3, is KAGVTQTPRYLIKTRGQQVTLSCSPISGHRSVSWYQQTPGQGLQFLFEYFSETQRNKGNFPGRFSGRQFSNSRSEMNVSTLELGDSALYLCASSLKETAYNSPLHFGNGTRLTVT.

This rearrangement joins TRBV9 to TRBJ2-1, with D uncertain. This CDR3 is 11 amino acids long. Trimming shortened V by 0 bases and J by 8 bases, and 3 bases separated the two germline ends. Per the germline V gene, CDR1 is SGDLS and CDR2 is YYNGEE. The CDR3 is CASSVGHEQFF. The CDR3, as DNA: TGTGCCAGCAGCGTAGGCCATGAGCAGTTCTTC.

This sequence joins TRBV7-9 and TRBJ1-3; TRBD1 agrees at 7 bases. The CDR3 length is 13 residues. CDR1 is SEHNR and CDR2 is FQNEAQ in the germline V gene (reference sequence). V was pared by 3 bases and J by 7 bases, with 3 bases of the junction left unmatched. In DNA form, the CDR3 reads TGTGCCAGCAGCTTGGACAGGCAGAACACCATATATTTT. It yields the protein CASSLDRQNTIYF.

The chain joins TRBV19 to TRBJ2-7; D is unclear. CDR1 is LNHDA, CDR2 SQIVND, per germline (reference sequence). The CDR3 is 14 amino acids. Trimming took 2 bases from V and 2 from J, leaving 10 bases between them. CDR3: CASSIRAFPYEQYF. DNA of the CDR3: TGTGCCAGTAGTATACGAGCCTTCCCCTACGAGCAGTACTTC.

The rearrangement uses TRBV19 and TRBJ1-4; TRBD1 aligns across 7 bases. CDR1 LNHDA and CDR2 SQIVND come from the germline V gene (reference sequence). The V gene end was trimmed by 1 base and the J gene end by 8 bases; junction bases not matched to a gene: 7. The CDR3 runs to 15 residues. The CDR3 bases are TGTGCCAGTAGTATAGGAGGGACAGTCGGCGAAAAACTGTTTTTT. Amino acid sequence: CASSIGGTVGEKLFF.

This chain joins TRBV9 and TRBJ2-1; 8 bases map to TRBD2. Trimming cost V 3 bases and J 0 bases; bases outside gene matches: 5. The CDR3 is made up of 16 amino acids. In germline, CDR1 is SGDLS, CDR2 YYNGEE. CDR3 amino acids: CASSGTSGNSYNEQFF. In nucleotides, the CDR3 is TGTGCCAGCAGCGGTACTAGCGGTAACTCCTACAATGAGCAGTTCTTC. Together with reference TRBV9 and TRBJ2-1, the CDR3 gives the full variable domain: DSGVTQTPKHLITATGQRVTLRCSPRSGDLSVYWYQQSLDQGLQFLIQYYNGEERAKGNILERFSAQQFPDLHSELNLSSLELGDSALYFCASSGTSGNSYNEQFFGPGTRLTVL.

The chain carries TRBV4-2 and TRBJ1-5; no definite D call. Germline CDR1 and CDR2: LGHNA and YNFKEQ. The CDR3 loop spans 15 amino acids. With 0 bases removed from V and 1 base from J, the gap between germline ends came to 7 bases. As DNA, the CDR3 is TGTGCCAGCAGCCAAGAGCGGTTCAGCAATCAGCCCCAGCATTTT. As protein: CASSQERFSNQPQHF.

V and J are TRBV6-5 and TRBJ1-4, with D perhaps TRBD1 (6 bases). Trimming took off 5 bases at V and 6 bases at J, with 16 bases between the two ends. Germline lookup yields CDR1 MNHEY and CDR2 SVGAGI. The CDR3 length is 15 residues. DNA for the CDR3: TGTGCCAGCAGTCAATCCGGGACATCGGATGAAAAACTGTTTTTT. This translates into CASSQSGTSDEKLFF.

This chain links TRBV2 with TRBJ1-6, with a weak D call TRBD1 (6 bases). This CDR3 has 15 amino acids. Germline CDR1 reads SNHLY; CDR2 reads FYNNEI. Trimming took off 4 bases at V and 7 bases at J, with 14 bases between the two ends. CDR3 sequence: CASSVDRGRNSPLHF. The CDR3, as DNA: TGTGCCAGCAGTGTGGACAGAGGACGGAATTCACCCCTCCACTTT. The entire variable domain, with the rest obtained from reference TRBV2 and TRBJ1-6, is as follows: EPEVTQTPSHQVTQMGQEVILRCVPISNHLYFYWYRQILGQKVEFLVSFYNNEISEKSEIFDDQFSVERPDGSNFTLKIRSTKLEDSAMYFCASSVDRGRNSPLHFGNGTRLTVT.

This clone appeared a single time. J is TRBJ1-6 and V is TRBV19; the D gene is possibly TRBD1 (5 bases). The germline V and J ends were trimmed by 5 bases and 8 bases, with 10 bases remaining between them. This CDR3 has 13 amino acids. CDR1 and CDR2 (germline): LNHDA, SQIVND (reference sequence). In nucleotides, the CDR3 is TGTGCCAGTAGTTTCAGGGCAGATTCACCCCTCCACTTT. Translating gives CASSFRADSPLHF.

This clone was counted a single time. The rearrangement joins TRBV3-1 (or the pseudogene TRBV3-2) to TRBJ1-6, with D perhaps matching TRBD1 (6 bases). V shed 4 bases and J shed 8 bases, with 15 bases lying between them. The germline gives CDR1 LGHDT, CDR2 YNNKEL (reference sequence). CDR3 length equals 15 residues. The CDR3 protein is CASSLSTGPHSPLHF. Written as DNA, the CDR3 is TGTGCCAGCAGCCTATCGACAGGTCCTCATTCACCCCTCCACTTT.

The rearrangement joins TRBV3-1 (or the pseudogene TRBV3-2) to TRBJ1-2; TRBD1 might be the D (5 bases). Germline V gives CDR1 LGHDT, CDR2 YNNKEL (reference sequence). The length of the CDR3 is 13 residues. Trimming removed 1 base at V and 9 bases at J, with 12 bases between. The CDR3 bases are TGTGCCAGCAGCCAAGGATGGAGGGGTAGCTACACCTTC. It encodes CASSQGWRGSYTF.

This rearrangement joins TRBV4-3 to TRBJ1-3, with no clear D. The germline V gene encodes CDR1 LGHNA and CDR2 YSLEER. V lost 1 base and J 0 bases, leaving 1 base between the germline ends. The CDR3 contains 13 residues. DNA of the CDR3: TGCGCCAGCAGCCAAGTCTCTGGAAACACCATATATTTT. Its protein product is CASSQVSGNTIYF.

The rearrangement uses TRBV5-1 and TRBJ1-6; 8 bases fit TRBD1. Germline V gives CDR1 SGHRS, CDR2 YFSETQ. V dropped 2 bases and J dropped 5; count of bases not matched to a gene: 3. The CDR3 loop spans 15 amino acids. The DNA of the CDR3 is TGCGCCAGCAGCTTCGCAGGGGGCCATAATTCACCCCTCCACTTT. Its translation is CASSFAGGHNSPLHF.

The chain recombines TRBV18 with TRBJ1-2; 9 bases are a match to TRBD1. V trimming: 4 bases; J trimming: 4 bases; junction bases outside the gene matches: 1. CDR3 length equals 13 residues. CDR1 is KGHSH and CDR2 is LQKENI in the germline V gene. The DNA of the CDR3 is TGTGCCAGCTCACAGGGACAGGGCTATGGCTACACCTTC. This gives the protein CASSQGQGYGYTF.

The J gene is TRBJ1-6, the V gene TRBV5-5; D gene unclear. The germline V and J ends were trimmed by 2 bases and 7 bases, with 13 bases remaining between them. Germline assignment: CDR1 SGHKS and CDR2 YYEKEE (reference sequence). CDR3 length: 15 residues. CDR3 sequence (DNA): TGTGCCAGCAGCTTTTTTCCCTCTGAGAATTCACCCCTCCACTTT. It specifies CASSFFPSENSPLHF. The full variable domain, rest sourced from reference TRBV5-5 and TRBJ1-6, is DAGVTQSPTHLIKTRGQQVTLRCSPISGHKSVSWYQQVLGQGPQFIFQYYEKEERGRGNFPDRFSARQFPNYSSELNVNALLLGDSALYLCASSFFPSENSPLHFGNGTRLTVT.

The chain employs TRBV28 and TRBJ2-2, with D possibly being TRBD2 (6 bases). The V end lost 2 bases, the J end lost 1 base, and 11 bases lay between the germline ends. The CDR3 totals 16 residues. Germline V gene data show CDR1 as MDHEN and CDR2 as SYDVKM. CDR3 region: CASSLRRGGNTGELFF. The CDR3 DNA reads as TGTGCCAGCAGTTTAAGGAGGGGAGGGAACACCGGGGAGCTGTTTTTT.

V is TRBV7-9 and J is TRBJ2-5; D gene unclear. The V gene's germline CDR1 is SEHNR and CDR2 FQNEAQ (reference sequence). The CDR3 covers 14 residues. The V end was cut by 5 bases, the J end by 7 bases, with 17 bases between. CDR3 in DNA: TGTGCCAGCAGCCGCCCTGACACCTCGGGGACCCAGTACTTC. Amino acids: CASSRPDTSGTQYF.

The chain joins TRBV6-5 to TRBJ2-3; 8 nucleotides match TRBD1. Germline V gene lookup returns CDR1 MNHEY and CDR2 SVGAGI. This CDR3 has 15 residues. V trimming: 5 bases; J trimming: 2 bases; junction bases outside the gene matches: 6. The chain's CDR3 is CASSRGTGNTDTQYF. The CDR3 DNA reads as TGTGCCAGCAGTCGCGGGACAGGTAACACAGATACGCAGTATTTT.